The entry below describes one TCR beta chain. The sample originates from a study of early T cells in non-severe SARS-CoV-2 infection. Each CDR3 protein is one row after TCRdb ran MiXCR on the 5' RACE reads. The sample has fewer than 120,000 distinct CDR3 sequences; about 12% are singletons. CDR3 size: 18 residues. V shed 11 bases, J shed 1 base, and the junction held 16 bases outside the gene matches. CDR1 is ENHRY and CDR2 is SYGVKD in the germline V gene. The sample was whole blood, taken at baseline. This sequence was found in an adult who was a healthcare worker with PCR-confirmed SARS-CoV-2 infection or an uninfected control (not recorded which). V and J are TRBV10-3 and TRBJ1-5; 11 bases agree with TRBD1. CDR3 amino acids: CAAGSGTGGSWSNQPQHF. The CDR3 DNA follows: TGTGCCGCTGGGTCCGGGACAGGGGGGTCTTGGAGCAATCAGCCCCAGCATTTT.